These T cell receptor beta chains were read from a single sample in a study of shared clonotypes between healthy human individuals. Using immunoSEQ multiplex PCR, the repertoire was profiled, and TCRdb retains in-frame clones only, with some absent. The sample lists hundreds of thousands of clones, roughly 79% occurring once. The sequenced sample was PBMCs. All receptors come from a woman between 40 and 50 years old in good health. Some clones in this sample may be carry-over from other donors' samples. CDR3s include the opening cysteine and the closing phenylalanine or tryptophan. D genes are given only for firm matches. Size is stated for part of the rows, as once, few or many counts, or as a class when the clone is expanded.

j_call: TRBJ2-7; d_call: TRBD2; v_call: TRBV7-6; clone_size: .; cdr3_aa: CASSRSSGSSYEQYF; cdr3_nt: TGTGCCAGCAGCAGATCTAGCGGGAGCTCCTACGAGCAGTACTTC
j_call: TRBJ1-5; d_call: .; v_call: TRBV28; clone_size: .; cdr3_aa: CASKGSVQPQHF; cdr3_nt: TGTGCCAGCAAAGGGTCCGTTCAGCCCCAGCATTTT
j_call: TRBJ2-4; d_call: TRBD2; v_call: TRBV7-2; clone_size: .; cdr3_aa: CASSSRLAWNIQYF; cdr3_nt: TGTGCCAGCAGCTCACGACTAGCGTGGAACATTCAGTACTTC
j_call: TRBJ2-7; d_call: .; v_call: TRBV21-1; clone_size: .; cdr3_aa: CASSKDSPYEQYF; cdr3_nt: TGTGCCAGCAGCAAGGACAGCCCCTACGAGCAGTACTTC
j_call: TRBJ2-7; d_call: TRBD2; v_call: TRBV29-1; clone_size: few; cdr3_aa: CSVVTSGSIYEQYF; cdr3_nt: TGCAGCGTCGTGACTAGCGGGAGCATCTACGAGCAGTACTTC
j_call: TRBJ2-5; d_call: TRBD1; v_call: TRBV19; clone_size: few; cdr3_aa: CASSMRRGDRGRETQYF; cdr3_nt: TGTGCCAGTAGTATGAGGAGGGGGGACAGGGGGCGAGAGACCCAGTACTTC
j_call: TRBJ1-5; d_call: .; v_call: TRBV28; clone_size: .; cdr3_aa: CASSFRVRGNQPQHF; cdr3_nt: TGTGCCAGCAGTTTTAGGGTGCGGGGCAATCAGCCCCAGCATTTT
j_call: TRBJ1-2; d_call: .; v_call: TRBV10-1; clone_size: few; cdr3_aa: CASSPTQEYGYTF; cdr3_nt: TGCGCCAGCAGTCCGACCCAGGAGTATGGCTACACCTTC
j_call: TRBJ2-7; d_call: .; v_call: TRBV6-1; clone_size: .; cdr3_aa: CATRVRSGYEQYF; cdr3_nt: TGTGCCACCAGGGTTCGCAGCGGGTACGAGCAGTACTTC
j_call: TRBJ2-3; d_call: TRBD2; v_call: TRBV10-1; clone_size: once; cdr3_aa: CASSEAGGTDTQYF; cdr3_nt: TGCGCCAGCAGTGAAGCGGGAGGCACAGATACGCAGTATTTT
j_call: TRBJ1-2; d_call: .; v_call: TRBV7-2; clone_size: many; cdr3_aa: CASSPYGVNYGYTF; cdr3_nt: TGTGCCAGCAGCCCGTACGGGGTCAACTATGGCTACACCTTC
j_call: TRBJ2-7; d_call: TRBD2; v_call: TRBV5-6; clone_size: .; cdr3_aa: CASSLGLAGVDEQYF; cdr3_nt: TGTGCCAGCAGCTTGGGTCTAGCGGGAGTCGACGAGCAGTACTTC
j_call: TRBJ2-1; d_call: TRBD1; v_call: TRBV7-2; clone_size: .; cdr3_aa: CASSLRDRGIASSYNEQFF; cdr3_nt: TGTGCCAGCAGCCTCCGGGACAGGGGGATCGCGAGCTCCTACAATGAGCAGTTCTTC
j_call: TRBJ1-1; d_call: TRBD1; v_call: TRBV5-4; clone_size: .; cdr3_aa: CASSLQGATEAFF; cdr3_nt: TGTGCCAGCAGCTTGCAGGGGGCGACTGAAGCTTTCTTT
j_call: TRBJ2-1; d_call: .; v_call: TRBV7-3; clone_size: .; cdr3_aa: CASSLKGPGRGSYNEQFF; cdr3_nt: TGTGCCAGCAGCTTAAAAGGGCCAGGGCGAGGGTCCTACAATGAGCAGTTCTTC
j_call: TRBJ1-1; d_call: TRBD1; v_call: TRBV11-2; clone_size: .; cdr3_aa: CASSQETGIGTEAFF; cdr3_nt: TGTGCCAGCAGCCAAGAGACAGGGATTGGAACTGAAGCTTTCTTT
j_call: TRBJ1-1; d_call: .; v_call: TRBV4-2; clone_size: .; cdr3_aa: CASGTGLRNTEAFF; cdr3_nt: TGTGCCAGCGGAACAGGTTTGCGAAACACTGAAGCTTTCTTT
j_call: TRBJ2-3; d_call: .; v_call: TRBV7-2; clone_size: .; cdr3_aa: CASSFTGSDTQYF; cdr3_nt: TGTGCCAGCAGCTTTACAGGATCCGATACGCAGTATTTT
j_call: TRBJ2-1; d_call: .; v_call: TRBV30; clone_size: .; cdr3_aa: CAWREGGSYYNEQFF; cdr3_nt: TGTGCCTGGAGGGAAGGGGGGTCCTACTACAATGAGCAGTTCTTC
j_call: TRBJ2-7; d_call: .; v_call: TRBV2; clone_size: .; cdr3_aa: CASSEAPLAGNEQYF; cdr3_nt: TGTGCCAGCAGTGAAGCACCGCTAGCAGGGAACGAGCAGTACTTC